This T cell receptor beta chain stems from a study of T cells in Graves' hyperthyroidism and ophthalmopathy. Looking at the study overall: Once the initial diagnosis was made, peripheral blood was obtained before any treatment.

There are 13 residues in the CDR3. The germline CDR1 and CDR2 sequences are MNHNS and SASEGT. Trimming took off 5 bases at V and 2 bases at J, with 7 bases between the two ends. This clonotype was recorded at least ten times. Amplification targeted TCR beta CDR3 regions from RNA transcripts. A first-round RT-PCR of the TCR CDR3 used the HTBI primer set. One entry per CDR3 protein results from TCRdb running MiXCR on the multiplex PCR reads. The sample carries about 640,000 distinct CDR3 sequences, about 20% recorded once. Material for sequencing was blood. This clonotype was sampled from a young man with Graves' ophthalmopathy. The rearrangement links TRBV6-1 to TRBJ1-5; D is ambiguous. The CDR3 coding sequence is TGTGCCAGCAGTCCGAATGGCAATCAGCCCCAGCATTTT. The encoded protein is CASSPNGNQPQHF.